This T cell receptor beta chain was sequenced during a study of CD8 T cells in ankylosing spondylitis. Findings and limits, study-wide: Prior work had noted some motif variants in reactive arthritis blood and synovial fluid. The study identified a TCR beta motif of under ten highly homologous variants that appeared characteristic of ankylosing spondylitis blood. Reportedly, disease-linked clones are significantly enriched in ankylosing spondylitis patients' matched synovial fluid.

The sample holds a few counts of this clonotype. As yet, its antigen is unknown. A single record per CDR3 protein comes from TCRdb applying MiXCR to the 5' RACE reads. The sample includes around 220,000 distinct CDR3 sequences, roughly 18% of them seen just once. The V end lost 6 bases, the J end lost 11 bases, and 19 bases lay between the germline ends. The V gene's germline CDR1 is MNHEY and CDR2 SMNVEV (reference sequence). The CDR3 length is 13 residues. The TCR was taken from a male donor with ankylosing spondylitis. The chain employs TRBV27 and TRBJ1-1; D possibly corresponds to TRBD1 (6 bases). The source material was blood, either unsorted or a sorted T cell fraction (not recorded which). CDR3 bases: TGTGCCAGCAGCCCCGGGACGCCTCAGGGGGCTTTCTTT. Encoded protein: CASSPGTPQGAFF.